These 18 T cell receptor beta chains came from one sample sequenced in a study of blood T cell repertoires in COVID-19. TCRdb's table, derived via immunoSEQ multiplex PCR, lists solely in-frame clones and lacks some. The data contain 150,000 to 200,000 clones, roughly 86% of them singletons. The sequenced material came from peripheral blood. These receptors were taken from a man between 40 and 49 years old with active or convalescent COVID-19.

The chain joins TRBV5-8 to TRBJ1-2; TRBD1 aligns across 7 bases. The junction had 14 bases not matched to a gene; V was cut back by 4 bases and J by 5 bases. CDR1 and CDR2 (germline): SGHTS, YDEGEE. The CDR3 has 16 amino acids. CDR3 bases: TGTGCCAGCAGCCCGAGGGACAGATCTCTGGCTTATGGCTACACCTTC. It yields the protein CASSPRDRSLAYGYTF.

The rearrangement links TRBV3-1 (or the pseudogene TRBV3-2) to TRBJ2-1; no clear D. In germline, CDR1 is LGHDT, CDR2 YNNKEL (reference sequence). The CDR3 consists of 14 residues. Trimming took 1 base from V and 10 from J, leaving 14 bases between them. The CDR3 loop is CASSQGIASVEQFF. The CDR3 nucleotides are TGTGCCAGCAGCCAAGGAATAGCATCTGTGGAGCAGTTCTTC.

The V and J genes are TRBV27 and TRBJ1-2; weak D call: TRBD1 (6 bases). Germline V lookup: CDR1 MNHEY, CDR2 SMNVEV (reference sequence). Trimming removed 4 bases at V and 8 bases at J, with 20 bases between. The CDR3 length is 15 residues. CDR3 DNA sequence: TGTGCCAGCAGTTCCCACCCAACAGGGCAGGACGGCTACACCTTC. Protein: CASSSHPTGQDGYTF.

This chain uses TRBV28 with TRBJ1-4, with 9 bases aligning to TRBD1. Germline V lookup: CDR1 MDHEN, CDR2 SYDVKM. CDR3 length: 15 residues. With 6 bases clipped from V and 8 bases from J, the junction kept 10 bases outside the gene matches. The CDR3, as DNA: TGTGCCAGCAGCGACCAACAGGGGGCATGGGAAAAACTGTTTTTT. Its protein product is CASSDQQGAWEKLFF.

Concerning this clone itself: This sample also contains other DNA sequences that code for the same CDR3. The chain uses TRBV28 and TRBJ1-2; D not certain. V lost 3 bases, J lost 6 bases, and 5 bases lay in between. Per germline, CDR1 MDHEN and CDR2 SYDVKM. The CDR3 totals 11 residues. CDR3 DNA: TGTGCCAGCAGTTTGAGGGATGGCTACACCTTC. This codes for CASSLRDGYTF.

The chain combines TRBV28 with TRBJ1-1; 10 positions agree with TRBD1. The CDR3 is 14 residues long. V lost 3 bases and J lost 5; bases outside the gene matches: 3. Germline lookup yields CDR1 MDHEN and CDR2 SYDVKM. The CDR3 nucleotides are TGTGCCAGCAGTTTCGACAGGGGGCGGACTGAAGCTTTCTTT. Encoded protein: CASSFDRGRTEAFF.

This clone showed up just once. The chain has TRBV25-1 and TRBJ2-2; TRBD2 matches at 8 bases. CDR3 length equals 16 residues. With V trimmed by 3 bases and J by 7 bases, 10 bases remained unmatched. Germline-derived CDR1 and CDR2 are MGHDK and SYGVNS. The CDR3 nucleotides read TGTGCCAGCAGTGACCGCAGGCGGGGGGCCGGCGGGGAGCTGTTTTTT. Its protein product is CASSDRRRGAGGELFF.

The CDR3: CASSHSYLTGSRGETQYF. The DNA of the CDR3 is TGTGCCAGCAGCCATTCCTATCTGACAGGCTCGAGGGGAGAGACCCAGTACTTC. This rearrangement joins TRBV3-1 (or the pseudogene TRBV3-2) to TRBJ2-5; maybe TRBD1 (6 bases). Trimming cost V 3 bases and J 4 bases, with 24 bases left between them. CDR3 length: 18 amino acids. The germline gives CDR1 LGHDT, CDR2 YNNKEL (reference sequence).

The rearrangement uses TRBV13 and TRBJ2-2; perhaps TRBD1 as D (6 bases). V was cut by 7 bases and J by 1 base, with 13 bases left in between. The CDR3 has 15 amino acids. Germline V CDR1 and CDR2: PRHDT, FYEKMQ (reference sequence). CDR3 in DNA: TGTGCCAGCACCAGGGACACCAAGAACACCGGGGAGCTGTTTTTT. It codes for CASTRDTKNTGELFF.

This chain joins TRBV3-1 (or the pseudogene TRBV3-2) and TRBJ1-6; 8 bases are shared with TRBD1. The CDR3 has 12 residues. The J segment lost 12 bases and the V segment lost 6 bases, leaving 4 bases of the junction unmatched. In germline, CDR1 is LGHDT, CDR2 YNNKEL (reference sequence). The CDR3 protein is CASSYRGEPLHF. The DNA for the CDR3 is TGTGCCAGCAGTTACAGGGGGGAACCCCTCCACTTT.

V is TRBV30 and J is TRBJ1-6, with TRBD1 matching 8 bases. The trim removed 3 bases at V and 1 base at J, leaving 5 bases unmatched. CDR1 is GTSNPN, CDR2 SVGIG, per germline (reference sequence). The CDR3 spans 16 residues. DNA of the CDR3: TGTGCCTGGAGCGCAGGGGGCAGGTCCTATAATTCACCCCTCCACTTT. Encoded protein: CAWSAGGRSYNSPLHF. Together with reference TRBV30 and TRBJ1-6, the CDR3 gives the full variable domain: SQTIHQWPATLVQPVGSPLSLECTVEGTSNPNLYWYRQAAGRGLQLLFYSVGIGQISSEVPQNLSASRPQDRQFILSSKKLLLSDSGFYLCAWSAGGRSYNSPLHFGNGTRLTVT.

This clone was found once. This sequence joins TRBV6-5 and TRBJ1-1; D remains unclear. Trimming left V 0 bases short and J 2 bases short, with 7 bases between. Germline loops: CDR1 MNHEY, CDR2 SVGAGI. CDR3 length: 14 residues. The CDR3 DNA sequence: TGTGCCAGCAGTTACTCTCCCGTCAACACTGAAGCTTTCTTT. The encoded protein is CASSYSPVNTEAFF.

V and J are TRBV6-2 or TRBV6-3 and TRBJ1-1, with 8 bases lining up with TRBD1. This CDR3 contains 16 residues. The germline gives CDR1 MNHEY, CDR2 SVGEGT. Trimming at V came to 6 bases and at J to 1 base, leaving 10 bases not matched to a gene. The DNA of the CDR3 is TGTGCCAGCAGCCCTTGGACAGGGCTAACGAACACTGAAGCTTTCTTT. Translating it yields CASSPWTGLTNTEAFF.

This clone was observed a handful of times. The V and J genes are TRBV11-2 and TRBJ1-6, with D hard to call. The CDR3 is 16 amino acids. Between the trimmed V and J ends, which lost 5 bases and 1 base, there was a span of 12 bases. Per the germline V gene, CDR1 is SGHAT and CDR2 is FQNNGV. The chain's CDR3 is CASSTNWESYNSPLHF. The DNA for the CDR3 is TGTGCCAGCAGCACAAATTGGGAGTCCTATAATTCACCCCTCCACTTT.

The V gene is TRBV4-3, the J gene TRBJ2-2; D remains ambiguous. V was cut by 0 bases and J by 5 bases, with 7 bases left in between. The V gene's germline CDR1 is LGHNA and CDR2 YSLEER. This CDR3 spans 14 amino acids. CDR3 residues: CASSQDGLTGELFF. CDR3 coding DNA: TGCGCCAGCAGCCAAGACGGTCTGACCGGGGAGCTGTTTTTT.

J is TRBJ2-3 and V is TRBV5-1, with TRBD2 as a possible D gene (7 bases). V lost 4 bases to trimming and J lost 3 bases, with 15 bases between them. The CDR3 sequence is 15 residues long. In germline, CDR1 is SGHRS, CDR2 YFSETQ. The CDR3: CASSSWGGATDTQYF. CDR3 sequence (DNA): TGCGCCAGCAGCAGCTGGGGGGGGGCAACAGATACGCAGTATTTT.

The chain is built from TRBV6-1 and TRBJ2-7, with D perhaps TRBD1 (6 bases). Trimming left V 0 bases short and J 3 bases short, with 12 bases between. This CDR3 is built from 15 residues. Per germline, CDR1 MNHNS and CDR2 SASEGT. In DNA form, the CDR3 reads TGTGCCAGCAGTGAAGCACAGGGAACGGGCTACGAGCAGTACTTC. Its translation: CASSEAQGTGYEQYF.

Only a few counts were recorded for this clone. This chain joins TRBV24-1 and TRBJ2-7; perhaps TRBD1 as D (6 bases). Germline V gene sequence: CDR1 KGHDR, CDR2 SFDVKD. Trimming stripped 3 bases from V and 4 bases from J, with 12 bases between. The CDR3 is 14 residues long. The CDR3 region is CATSDPKGGYEQYF. The CDR3 region has the DNA TGTGCCACCAGTGATCCCAAAGGGGGTTACGAGCAGTACTTC.